The 15 T cell receptor beta chains in this list originate from one sample, sequenced in a study of shared clonotypes between healthy human individuals. The method was immunoSEQ multiplex PCR; TCRdb's version includes in-frame clones alone and lacks a portion of them. The sample has roughly 590,000 clones; 95% to 96% are singletons. Naive CD8 cells, CD45RO-negative and positively selected for CCR7, excluded terminally differentiated effector memory CD45RA+ cells. The specimen was naive CD8+ T cells sorted from blood. All receptors come from a woman under 40 in good health.

The genes are TRBV28 and TRBJ2-7; 7 bases fit TRBD1. V lost 5 bases, J lost 3 bases, and 7 bases stayed unmatched. There are 14 residues in the CDR3. The germline V gene has CDR1 MDHEN and CDR2 SYDVKM. The CDR3 is CASSELTGFYEQYF. The CDR3 region has the DNA TGTGCCAGCAGTGAATTGACAGGGTTCTACGAGCAGTACTTC.

This CDR3 reads CASSHRPTGSYEQYF. The DNA for the CDR3 is TGTGCCAGCAGTCACAGACCTACGGGATCCTACGAGCAGTACTTC. The V and J genes are TRBV27 and TRBJ2-7; D possibly corresponds to TRBD2 (5 bases). The CDR3 consists of 15 residues. Germline-derived CDR1 and CDR2 are MNHEY and SMNVEV (reference sequence). The ends were cut back, 5 bases at V and 1 base at J, with 15 bases in the middle.

The rearrangement uses TRBV28 and TRBJ2-2, with D uncertain. Germline V CDR1 and CDR2: MDHEN, SYDVKM. The ends were cut back, 2 bases at V and 5 bases at J, with 6 bases in the middle. The CDR3 runs 13 residues. The CDR3 bases are TGTGCCAGCAGTTTAATCGGAACCGGGGAGCTGTTTTTT. Its translation: CASSLIGTGELFF.

The chain employs TRBV15 and TRBJ2-2; 7 nucleotides agree with TRBD1. The germline V gene encodes CDR1 LNHNV and CDR2 YYDKDF (reference sequence). The CDR3 is 16 residues long. V was pared by 1 base and J by 7 bases, with 9 bases of the junction left unmatched. The chain's CDR3 is CATSRGQQGNYGELFF. In nucleotides, the CDR3 is TGTGCCACCAGCAGAGGACAACAGGGGAACTACGGGGAGCTGTTTTTT.

The rearrangement joins TRBV28 to TRBJ1-2; D is undetermined. The length of the CDR3 is 13 residues. Germline V gene lookup returns CDR1 MDHEN and CDR2 SYDVKM. V was cut by 4 bases and J by 4 bases, with 10 bases left in between. CDR3 DNA sequence: TGTGCCAGCAGTTCCTCCAATTTCTATGGCTACACCTTC. Encoded protein: CASSSSNFYGYTF.

The chain carries TRBV4-2 and TRBJ1-1, with 7 bases aligning to TRBD1. The CDR3 spans 17 residues. CDR1 is LGHNA, CDR2 YNFKEQ, per germline. Unmatched junction bases numbered 13, after V lost 1 base and J lost 5 bases. CDR3 in amino acids: CASSQGSTGLLRTEAFF. The DNA of the CDR3 is TGTGCCAGCAGCCAAGGCTCGACAGGGTTGTTGCGAACTGAAGCTTTCTTT.

Here the CDR3 DNA reads TGTGCCAGCAGCTATGACAGGGGTCCCTACGAGCAGTACTTC. Translated: CASSYDRGPYEQYF. V is TRBV7-9 and J is TRBJ2-7; 8 positions agree with TRBD1. The CDR3 totals 14 residues. Germline V gene lookup returns CDR1 SEHNR and CDR2 FQNEAQ (reference sequence). V gave up 4 bases and J gave up 2 bases; unmatched junction bases: 4.

V and J are TRBV28 and TRBJ2-7, with 7 bases fitting TRBD2. Trimming cost V 6 bases and J 5 bases; bases outside gene matches: 10. Looked up from germline, CDR1 is MDHEN and CDR2 is SYDVKM. The CDR3 is 14 residues long. CDR3 in amino acids: CASSLWREKDEQYF. As DNA, the CDR3 is TGTGCCAGCAGCCTCTGGCGGGAGAAGGACGAGCAGTACTTC.

This chain links TRBV27 with TRBJ2-7, with 11 bases fitting TRBD2. Germline V gene lookup returns CDR1 MNHEY and CDR2 SMNVEV (reference sequence). Trimming at V came to 3 bases and at J to 4 bases, leaving 11 bases not matched to a gene. This CDR3 is built from 17 residues. This CDR3 reads CASSFRTTSGIEYEQYF. CDR3 DNA sequence: TGTGCCAGCAGTTTCCGGACGACTAGCGGGATAGAATACGAGCAGTACTTC.

This chain uses TRBV11-2 with TRBJ2-5; maybe TRBD2 (5 bases). This CDR3 is 16 amino acids long. V lost 2 bases, J lost 2 bases, and 15 bases lay in between. Germline CDR1 SGHAT, CDR2 FQNNGV. The CDR3 region is CASSLLLRGIQETQYF. CDR3 DNA sequence: TGTGCCAGCAGCTTATTGTTACGGGGAATTCAAGAGACCCAGTACTTC. Full variable domain (rest looked up from reference TRBV11-2 and TRBJ2-5): EAGVAQSPRYKIIEKRQSVAFWCNPISGHATLYWYQQILGQGPKLLIQFQNNGVVDDSQLPKDRFSAERLKGVDSTLKIQPAKLEDSAVYLCASSLLLRGIQETQYFGPGTRLLVL.

The chain has TRBV27 and TRBJ2-7; D is unresolved. V lost 4 bases and J lost 0, with 10 bases in between. CDR1 and CDR2 (germline): MNHEY, SMNVEV (reference sequence). This CDR3 is 14 amino acids long. CDR3 DNA: TGTGCCAGCAGTTATACGGCCAGCTCCTACGAGCAGTACTTC. This codes for CASSYTASSYEQYF.

The chain is built from TRBV27 and TRBJ1-1; D perhaps matches TRBD1 (5 bases). Trimming took off 4 bases at V and 6 bases at J, with 15 bases between the two ends. Germline V gene data show CDR1 as MNHEY and CDR2 as SMNVEV (reference sequence). This CDR3 has 14 amino acids. CDR3: CASSWVGVSAEAFF. CDR3 in DNA: TGTGCCAGCAGTTGGGTGGGGGTTTCGGCTGAAGCTTTCTTT.

The gene calls are TRBV4-1 and TRBJ2-2; 7 bases match TRBD2. The CDR3 consists of 16 residues. The germline gives CDR1 MGHRA, CDR2 YSYEKL. V shed 1 base and J 7 bases; nucleotides not matched to a gene: 9. The CDR3 loop is CASSQGQRDRFGELFF. For the CDR3, the DNA is TGCGCCAGCAGCCAAGGGCAGCGGGATCGGTTCGGGGAGCTGTTTTTT.

The V gene is TRBV30, the J gene TRBJ2-1, with D unresolved. This CDR3 region has 14 residues. Germline CDR1 and CDR2: GTSNPN and SVGIG (reference sequence). V was clipped by 2 bases and J by 4 bases, with 12 bases between them. The CDR3, as DNA: TGTGCCTGGAGTACGGGCCCCATGTACAATGAGCAGTTCTTC. It codes for CAWSTGPMYNEQFF.

V and J are TRBV11-2 and TRBJ2-7; 12 bases align to TRBD2. Germline V gene sequence: CDR1 SGHAT, CDR2 FQNNGV. This CDR3 is 16 amino acids long. V shed 4 bases and J 5 bases; nucleotides not matched to a gene: 9. CDR3 residues: CASSSGLAGSRDEQYF. As DNA, the CDR3 is TGTGCCAGCAGCTCAGGACTAGCGGGAAGTCGGGACGAGCAGTACTTC.